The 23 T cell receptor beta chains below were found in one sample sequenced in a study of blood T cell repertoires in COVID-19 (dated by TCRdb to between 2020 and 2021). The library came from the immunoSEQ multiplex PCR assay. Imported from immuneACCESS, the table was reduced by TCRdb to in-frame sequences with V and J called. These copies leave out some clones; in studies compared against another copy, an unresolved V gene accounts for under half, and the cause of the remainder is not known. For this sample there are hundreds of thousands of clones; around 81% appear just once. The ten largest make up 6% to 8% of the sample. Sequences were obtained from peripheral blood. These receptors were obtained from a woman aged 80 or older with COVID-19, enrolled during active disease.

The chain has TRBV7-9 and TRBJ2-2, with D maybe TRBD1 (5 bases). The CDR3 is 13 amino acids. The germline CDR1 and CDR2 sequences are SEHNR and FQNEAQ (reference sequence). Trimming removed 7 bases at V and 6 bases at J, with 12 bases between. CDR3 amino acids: CASTHRIAGELFF. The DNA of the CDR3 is TGTGCCAGCACACACAGGATTGCCGGGGAGCTGTTTTTT.

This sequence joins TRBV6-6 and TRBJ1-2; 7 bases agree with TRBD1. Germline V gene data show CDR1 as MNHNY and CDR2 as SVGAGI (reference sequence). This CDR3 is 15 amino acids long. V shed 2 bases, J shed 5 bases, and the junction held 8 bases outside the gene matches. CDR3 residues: CASSYPGAGGYGYTF. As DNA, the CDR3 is TGTGCCAGCAGTTACCCTGGGGCAGGGGGGTATGGCTACACCTTC.

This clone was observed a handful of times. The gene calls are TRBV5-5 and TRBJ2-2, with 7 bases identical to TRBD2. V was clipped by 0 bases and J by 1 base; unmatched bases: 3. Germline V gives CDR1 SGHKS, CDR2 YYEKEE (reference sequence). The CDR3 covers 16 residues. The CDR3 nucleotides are TGTGCCAGCAGCTTGGAACAGCGGGAGAACACCGGGGAGCTGTTTTTT. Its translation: CASSLEQRENTGELFF.

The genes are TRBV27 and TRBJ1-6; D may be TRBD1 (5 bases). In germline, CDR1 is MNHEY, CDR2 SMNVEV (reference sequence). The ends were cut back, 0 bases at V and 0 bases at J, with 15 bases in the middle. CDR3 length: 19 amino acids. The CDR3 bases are TGTGCCAGCAGTTTATCCCTCCCTACAGGCAGCTCCTATAATTCACCCCTCCACTTT. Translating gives CASSLSLPTGSSYNSPLHF.

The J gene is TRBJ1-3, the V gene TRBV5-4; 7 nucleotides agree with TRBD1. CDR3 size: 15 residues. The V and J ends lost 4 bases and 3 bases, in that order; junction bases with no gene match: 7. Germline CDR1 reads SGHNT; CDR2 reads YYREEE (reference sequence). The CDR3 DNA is TGTGCCAGCAGCAAAAACCAGGGGGATGGAAACACCATATATTTT. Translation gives CASSKNQGDGNTIYF.

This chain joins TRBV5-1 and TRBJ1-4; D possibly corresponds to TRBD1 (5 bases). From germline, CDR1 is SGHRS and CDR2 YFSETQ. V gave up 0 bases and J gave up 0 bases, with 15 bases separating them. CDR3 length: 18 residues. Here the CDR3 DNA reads TGCGCCAGCAGCTTGGCCTTCTCAGGGAATCCAACTAATGAAAAACTGTTTTTT. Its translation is CASSLAFSGNPTNEKLFF.

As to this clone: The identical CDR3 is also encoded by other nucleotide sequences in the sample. The CDR3 DNA follows: TGTGCCAGCAGTGCAATTGGTGGCACGCCGAACACTGAAGCTTTCTTT. Protein: CASSAIGGTPNTEAFF. This chain links TRBV2 with TRBJ1-1; no definite D call. Germline loops: CDR1 SNHLY, CDR2 FYNNEI. V gave up 4 bases and J gave up 1 base, with 16 bases separating them. This CDR3 spans 16 amino acids.

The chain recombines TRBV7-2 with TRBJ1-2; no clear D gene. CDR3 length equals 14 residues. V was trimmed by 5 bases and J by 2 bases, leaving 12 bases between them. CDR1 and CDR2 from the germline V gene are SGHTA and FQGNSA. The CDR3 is CASSRERGNYGYTF. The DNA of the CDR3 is TGTGCCAGCAGCCGGGAACGAGGGAACTATGGCTACACCTTC.

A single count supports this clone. CDR3 DNA sequence: TGTGCCAGCATCTCAGGGGCAGGGGGCGGTTATGGCTACACCTTC. This translates into CASISGAGGGYGYTF. This chain uses TRBV6-5 with TRBJ1-2; the match to TRBD1 covers 8 bases. J lost 5 bases, V lost 7 bases, and 12 bases had no gene match. CDR3 length equals 15 residues. Looked up from germline, CDR1 is MNHEY and CDR2 is SVGAGI.

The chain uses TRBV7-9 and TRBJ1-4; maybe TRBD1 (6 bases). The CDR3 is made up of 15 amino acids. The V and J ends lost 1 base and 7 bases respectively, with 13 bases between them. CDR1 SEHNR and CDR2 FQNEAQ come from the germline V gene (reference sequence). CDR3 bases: TGTGCCAGCAGCTTAGGACAGGTGGTGAGTGAAAAACTGTTTTTT. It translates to CASSLGQVVSEKLFF.

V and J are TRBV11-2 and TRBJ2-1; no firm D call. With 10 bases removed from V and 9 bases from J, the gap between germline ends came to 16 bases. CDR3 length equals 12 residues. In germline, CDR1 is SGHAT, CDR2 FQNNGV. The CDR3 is CATSLEFSEQFF. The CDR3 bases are TGTGCCACATCCTTGGAGTTCTCTGAGCAGTTCTTC.

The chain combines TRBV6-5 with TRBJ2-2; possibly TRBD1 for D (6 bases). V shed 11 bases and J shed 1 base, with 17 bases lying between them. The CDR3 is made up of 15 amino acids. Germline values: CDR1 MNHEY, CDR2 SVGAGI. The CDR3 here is CAVKADRLNTGELFF. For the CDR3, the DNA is TGTGCCGTAAAGGCAGACAGGCTGAACACCGGGGAGCTGTTTTTT.

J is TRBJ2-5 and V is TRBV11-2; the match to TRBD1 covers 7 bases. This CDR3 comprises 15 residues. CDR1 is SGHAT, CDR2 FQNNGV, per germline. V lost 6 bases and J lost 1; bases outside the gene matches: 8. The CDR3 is CASRETGTVQETQYF. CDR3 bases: TGTGCCAGCAGGGAAACCGGGACAGTCCAAGAGACCCAGTACTTC.

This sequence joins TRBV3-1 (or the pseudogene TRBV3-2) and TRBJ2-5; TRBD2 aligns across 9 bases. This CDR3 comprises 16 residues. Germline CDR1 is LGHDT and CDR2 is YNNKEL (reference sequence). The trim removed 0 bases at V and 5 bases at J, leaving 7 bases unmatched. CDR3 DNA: TGTGCCAGCAGCCAAGAACGAGCGGGAGGCGGGGAGACCCAGTACTTC. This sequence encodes CASSQERAGGGETQYF.

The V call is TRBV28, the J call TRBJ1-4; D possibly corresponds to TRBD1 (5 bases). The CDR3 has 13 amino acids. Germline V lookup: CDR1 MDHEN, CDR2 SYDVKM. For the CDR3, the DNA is TGTGCAACTTCGGGGGATGTTAATGAAAAACTGTTTTTT. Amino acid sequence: CATSGDVNEKLFF.

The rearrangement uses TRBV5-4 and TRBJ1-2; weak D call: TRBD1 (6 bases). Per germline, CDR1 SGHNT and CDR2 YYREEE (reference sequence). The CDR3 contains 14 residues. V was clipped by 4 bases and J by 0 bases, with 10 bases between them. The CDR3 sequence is CASSRDTSNYGYTF. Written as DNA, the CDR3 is TGTGCCAGCAGCCGGGACACCTCTAACTATGGCTACACCTTC. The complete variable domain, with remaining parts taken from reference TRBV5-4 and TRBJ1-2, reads ETGVTQSPTHLIKTRGQQVTLRCSSQSGHNTVSWYQQALGQGPQFIFQYYREEENGRGNFPPRFSGLQFPNYSSELNVNALELDDSALYLCASSRDTSNYGYTFGSGTRLTVV.

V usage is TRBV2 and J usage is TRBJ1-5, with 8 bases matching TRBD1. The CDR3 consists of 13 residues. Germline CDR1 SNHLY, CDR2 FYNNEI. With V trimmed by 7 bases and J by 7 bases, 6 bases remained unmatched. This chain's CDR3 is CASTPGTGQPQHF. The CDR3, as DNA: TGTGCCAGCACCCCAGGGACAGGACAGCCCCAGCATTTT.

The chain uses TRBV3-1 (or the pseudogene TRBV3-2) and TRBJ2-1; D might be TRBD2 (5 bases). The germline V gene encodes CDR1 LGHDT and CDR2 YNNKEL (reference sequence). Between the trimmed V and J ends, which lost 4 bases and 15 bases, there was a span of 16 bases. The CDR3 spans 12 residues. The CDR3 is CASSLLGNIAFF. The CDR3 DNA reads TGTGCCAGCAGCCTACTAGGTAACATCGCGTTCTTC.

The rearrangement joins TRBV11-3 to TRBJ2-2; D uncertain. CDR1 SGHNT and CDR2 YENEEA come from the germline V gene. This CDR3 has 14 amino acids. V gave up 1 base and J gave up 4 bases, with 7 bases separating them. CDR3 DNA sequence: TGTGCCAGCAGCTTAGGACGGAGCACCGGGGAGCTGTTTTTT. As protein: CASSLGRSTGELFF.

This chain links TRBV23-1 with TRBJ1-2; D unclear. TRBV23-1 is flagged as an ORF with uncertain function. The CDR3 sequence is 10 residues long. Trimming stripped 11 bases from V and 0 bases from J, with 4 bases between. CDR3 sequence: CAGPNYGYTF. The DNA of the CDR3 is TGCGCCGGGCCTAACTATGGCTACACCTTC.

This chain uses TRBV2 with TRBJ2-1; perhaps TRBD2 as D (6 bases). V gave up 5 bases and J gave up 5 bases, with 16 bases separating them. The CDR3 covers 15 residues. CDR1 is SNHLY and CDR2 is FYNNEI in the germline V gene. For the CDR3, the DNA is TGTGCCAGCAGTTCTGGCACTAGCCGCCACAATGAGCAGTTCTTC. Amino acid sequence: CASSSGTSRHNEQFF.

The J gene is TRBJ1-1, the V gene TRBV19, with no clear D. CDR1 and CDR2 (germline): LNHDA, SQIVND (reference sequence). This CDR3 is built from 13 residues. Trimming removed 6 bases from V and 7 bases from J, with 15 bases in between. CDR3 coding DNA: TGTGCCAGTAGATGGTTGGGGAGTGATGAAGCTTTCTTT. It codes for CASRWLGSDEAFF.

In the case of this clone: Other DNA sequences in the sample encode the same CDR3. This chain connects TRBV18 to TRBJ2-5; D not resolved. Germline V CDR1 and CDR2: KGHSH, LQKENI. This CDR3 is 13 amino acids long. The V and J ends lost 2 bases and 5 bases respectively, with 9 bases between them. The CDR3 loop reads CASSPGLAETQYF. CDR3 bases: TGTGCCAGCTCACCAGGGCTTGCGGAGACCCAGTACTTC.